These T cell receptor beta chains were read from a single sample in a study of blood T cell repertoires in COVID-19. The repertoire was sequenced with immunoSEQ multiplex PCR; TCRdb's copy has only in-frame clones and lacks some. The top ten clones hold under 0.95% of a sample with 90,000 to 150,000 clones, 71% of them seen once. Sequencing was performed on peripheral blood. These TCRs come from a human donor with acute or convalescent COVID-19. The donor label of this sample is uncertain. Each CDR3 is given with its conserved first and last residue. D genes are given only for firm matches. Not all rows give a size; the values are once, few, many and, for expanded clones, a class.

>.|TRBJ2-3|.|TRBV12-3/TRBV12-4
TGTGCCAGCAGTTTAAATCATGCGCAGTATTTT
CASSLNHAQYF
>.|TRBJ1-5|.|TRBV7-8
TGTGCCAGCAGCTTGGGGGGAGATCAGCCCCAGCATTTT
CASSLGGDQPQHF
>TRBD2|TRBJ2-1|.|TRBV2
TGTGCCAGCAGTAAAGGACTAGCGGGGGGGAATGAGCAGTTCTTC
CASSKGLAGGNEQFF
>.|TRBJ1-1|.|TRBV6-1
TGTGCCAGCAGTGAACCCCGGGGGGGATTGAACACTGAAGCTTTCTTT
CASSEPRGGLNTEAFF
>TRBD2|TRBJ2-3|.|TRBV10-2
TGCGCCAGCAGTTACGGGACTAGCGGGGGGGGAGATACGCAGTATTTT
CASSYGTSGGGDTQYF
>.|TRBJ2-5|.|TRBV6-6
TGTGCCAGCAGTTCCAGAGACAGGTTCCAAGAGACCCAGTACTTC
CASSSRDRFQETQYF
>TRBD1|TRBJ1-1|.|TRBV19
TGTGCCAGTAGAATTGACAGGGGGTTGGCTGAAGCTTTCTTT
CASRIDRGLAEAFF
>.|TRBJ2-5|.|TRBV5-1
TGCGCCAGCAGCACCGGGACTCTACAACGTCGGTTCTGGGAGACCCAGTACTTC
CASSTGTLQRRFWETQYF
>.|TRBJ2-4|.|TRBV10-2
TGCGCCAGCAGTGCGGAGGGAGTCAAAAACATTCAGTACTTC
CASSAEGVKNIQYF
>TRBD2|TRBJ2-1|.|TRBV5-1
TGCGCCAGCAGCCCGTCGGGACTAGCGGGGAATGAGCAGTTCTTC
CASSPSGLAGNEQFF
>.|TRBJ1-1|.|TRBV6-5
TGTGCCAGCAGTTACTCAATGGGAGCTGAAGCTTTCTTT
CASSYSMGAEAFF
>TRBD1|TRBJ1-1|.|TRBV28
TGTGCCAGCAGAAAGTCAGGGGGGCTAGAAGCTTTCTTT
CASRKSGGLEAFF
>.|TRBJ1-6|.|TRBV18
TGTGCCAGCTCACCATGGAGAGACAAGAAGGGGGTATATAATTCACCCCTCCACTTT
CASSPWRDKKGVYNSPLHF
>.|TRBJ2-7|.|TRBV5-6
TGTGCCAGCAGCCAACTAGGCGCCGGATCCTACGAGCAGTACTTC
CASSQLGAGSYEQYF
>.|TRBJ2-2|.|TRBV28
TGTGCCAGCAGTTTATACGGGTTCAACACCGGGGAGCTGTTTTTT
CASSLYGFNTGELFF
>.|TRBJ2-3|.|TRBV30
TGTGCCTGGAGTGCGTATCGCGGGGACCTTTTCTCTAGCACAGATACGCAGTATTTT
CAWSAYRGDLFSSTDTQYF
>TRBD1|TRBJ2-3|many|TRBV4-1
TGCGCCAGCAGCCAAGTATTAATAGGGACAGGGGGGACAGATACGCAGTATTTT
CASSQVLIGTGGTDTQYF
>.|TRBJ1-5|.|TRBV6-5
TGTGCCACCAACCAGGGTAGTTACCAGCCCCAGCATTTT
CATNQGSYQPQHF
>.|TRBJ2-1|.|TRBV4-1
TGCGCCAGCAGCCAAGGTAGCGCCCGGACGATTAGGAATGAGCAGTTCTTC
CASSQGSARTIRNEQFF
>.|TRBJ2-2|.|TRBV3-1/TRBV3-2
TGTGCCAGCAGCCAACCGGGGTTCCCCGGGGAGCTGTTTTTT
CASSQPGFPGELFF
>TRBD1|TRBJ1-3|.|TRBV5-1
TGCGCCAGCAGCTTGACCAGGACAGGGGGCTCCTCTGGAAACACCATATATTTT
CASSLTRTGGSSGNTIYF
>TRBD2|TRBJ2-4|many|TRBV2
TGTGCCAGCAGCCAGACTAGCGGAGGAAACATTCAGTACTTC
CASSQTSGGNIQYF
>.|TRBJ1-1|few|TRBV4-1
TGCGCCAGCAGCCACCTTCCTGGGGCCCCAGTCTACATGAACACTGAAGCTTTCTTT
CASSHLPGAPVYMNTEAFF
>.|TRBJ1-6|.|TRBV5-1
TGCGCCAGCAGCTTGGCGGGGGGACGGGGGGATTCACCCCTCCACTTT
CASSLAGGRGDSPLHF
>.|TRBJ1-5|once|TRBV12-5
TGTGCTAGTGGTTTGGGGACACCTAGCAATCAGCCCCAGCATTTT
CASGLGTPSNQPQHF
>TRBD1|TRBJ1-5|many|TRBV28
TGTGCCAGCAGTGCGACAGGGTATAGCAATCAGCCCCAGCATTTT
CASSATGYSNQPQHF
>TRBD1|TRBJ1-1|.|TRBV30
TGTGCCTGGAGACGAAGGGGGCTTAACACTGAAGCTTTCTTT
CAWRRRGLNTEAFF
>.|TRBJ1-1|.|TRBV9
TGTGCCAGCAGCGTAGTCGGGGGAAACACTGAAGCTTTCTTT
CASSVVGGNTEAFF
>TRBD1|TRBJ1-6|.|TRBV9
TGTGCCAGCACCCTTGGGACAGGGATTAATTCACCCCTCCACTTT
CASTLGTGINSPLHF
>.|TRBJ2-1|.|TRBV27
TGTGCCAGCAGTTTATGGGGGACTGCCTACAATGAGCAGTTCTTC
CASSLWGTAYNEQFF
>.|TRBJ2-4|.|TRBV28
TGTGCCAGCATGGCGGTACTGACTTCGGGCATTCAGTACTTC
CASMAVLTSGIQYF
>TRBD1|TRBJ1-4|.|TRBV28
TGTGCCAGCAGTTTACGGACAGGGGAAAAACTGTTTTTT
CASSLRTGEKLFF
>TRBD2|TRBJ2-3|.|TRBV2
TGTGCCAGCAGTGATTTAGCGGGGGACACAGATACGCAGTATTTT
CASSDLAGDTDTQYF
>.|TRBJ2-3|.|TRBV5-1
TGCGCCAGCAGCTTGGGAAATGAGATTAGCACAGATACGCAGTATTTT
CASSLGNEISTDTQYF
>TRBD1|TRBJ2-7|.|TRBV6-2/TRBV6-3
TGTGCCAGCAGTTACAGGACAGGGTACTACGAGCAGTACTTC
CASSYRTGYYEQYF
>TRBD2|TRBJ2-2|.|TRBV4-1
TGCGCCAGCAGCCAAGGGGGACTAGCGGGGATGGTCGGGGAGCTGTTTTTT
CASSQGGLAGMVGELFF
>.|TRBJ2-5|.|TRBV2
TGTGCCAGCAGTATTACAGGGAGTTTAGAGACCCAGTACTTC
CASSITGSLETQYF
>TRBD1|TRBJ2-2|.|TRBV2
TGTGCCAGCAGTCCTGACAGGGGGGCAGGGACCGGGGAGCTGTTTTTT
CASSPDRGAGTGELFF
>TRBD1|TRBJ1-2|few|TRBV6-5
TGTGCCAGCAACCCGACAGGGATGGAAGGCTACACCTTC
CASNPTGMEGYTF
>TRBD1|TRBJ1-4|.|TRBV29-1
TGCAGCGTTCAGGGGGGTTCTGAAAAACTGTTTTTT
CSVQGGSEKLFF
>.|TRBJ2-6|few|TRBV18
TGTGCCAGCTCCGAGAGCTCTGGGGCCAACGTCCTGACTTTC
CASSESSGANVLTF
>.|TRBJ2-5|.|TRBV5-1
TGCGCCAGCAGCTTCGGGGGCCAAGAGACCCAGTACTTC
CASSFGGQETQYF
>.|TRBJ1-1|.|TRBV30
TGTGCCTGGAGTTACAATAGAGGCACTGAAGCTTTCTTT
CAWSYNRGTEAFF
>TRBD1|TRBJ1-4|once|TRBV2
TGTGCCAGCAGACCGGACAGGTCTAATGAAAAACTGTTTTTT
CASRPDRSNEKLFF
>.|TRBJ1-4|.|TRBV12-3/TRBV12-4
TGTGCCTCCCAGGGGTGGGCTAATGAAAAACTGTTTTTT
CASQGWANEKLFF
>TRBD1|TRBJ2-5|.|TRBV13
TGTGCCAGCAGCTTACGACAGGGGGAGACCCAGTACTTC
CASSLRQGETQYF
>TRBD1|TRBJ1-3|.|TRBV5-1
TGCGCCAGCAGCTTACAGGGGAACTCTGGAAACACCATATATTTT
CASSLQGNSGNTIYF
>TRBD1|TRBJ1-4|few|TRBV7-2
TGTGCCAGCAGCTTAGGGGGGACAGGGGAAAAACTGTTTTTT
CASSLGGTGEKLFF
>.|TRBJ1-2|.|TRBV7-2
TGTGCCAGCAGCACCGACGGAGTCTATGGCTACACCTTC
CASSTDGVYGYTF
>.|TRBJ1-1|few|TRBV11-2
TGTGCCAGCAGCCCAGTCTTCCAGTATCCCGCAGCTTTCTTT
CASSPVFQYPAAFF
>TRBD1|TRBJ2-2|.|TRBV7-9
TGTGCCAGCAGCACAGGACAGGTGAACACCGGGGAGCTGTTTTTT
CASSTGQVNTGELFF
>TRBD2|TRBJ2-3|.|TRBV5-1
TGCGCCAGCAGCTTCGTGCTAGCGGCTTACACAGATACGCAGTATTTT
CASSFVLAAYTDTQYF
>TRBD1|TRBJ2-7|.|TRBV10-3
TGTGCCATCAGTGAGTCGTGGTTAAGGCAGGGGGCGTACGAGCAGTACTTC
CAISESWLRQGAYEQYF
>TRBD1|TRBJ2-3|few|TRBV9
TGTGCCAGCAGCGAGACAGGGTATTTTACAGATACGCAGTATTTT
CASSETGYFTDTQYF
>TRBD2|TRBJ2-3|few|TRBV25-1
TGTGCCAGCAGAGCGGGGGGCACAGATACGCAGTATTTT
CASRAGGTDTQYF
>.|TRBJ2-2|.|TRBV18
TGTGCCAGCTCACCAGTACGGACAGCGAACACCGGGGAGCTGTTTTTT
CASSPVRTANTGELFF
>TRBD2|TRBJ2-5|.|TRBV3-1/TRBV3-2
TGTGCCAGCAGCCAAGATCCCCTAGCGGGGGGGGGACAAGAGACCCAGTACTTC
CASSQDPLAGGGQETQYF